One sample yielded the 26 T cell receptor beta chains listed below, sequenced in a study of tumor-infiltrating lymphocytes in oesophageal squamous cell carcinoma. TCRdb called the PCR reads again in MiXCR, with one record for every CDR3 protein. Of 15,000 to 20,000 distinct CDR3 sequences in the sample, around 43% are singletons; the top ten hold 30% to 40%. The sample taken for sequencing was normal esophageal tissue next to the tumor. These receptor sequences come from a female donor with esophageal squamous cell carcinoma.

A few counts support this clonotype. The CDR3 region is CASSLLQGPTGEQFF. The CDR3 nucleotides read TGTGCCAGCAGCTTACTACAGGGGCCTACTGGTGAGCAGTTCTTC. This chain links TRBV7-2 with TRBJ2-1; 7 bases match TRBD1. The CDR3 runs to 15 residues. V was pared by 2 bases and J by 9 bases, with 10 bases of the junction left unmatched. Germline-derived CDR1 and CDR2 are SGHTA and FQGNSA.

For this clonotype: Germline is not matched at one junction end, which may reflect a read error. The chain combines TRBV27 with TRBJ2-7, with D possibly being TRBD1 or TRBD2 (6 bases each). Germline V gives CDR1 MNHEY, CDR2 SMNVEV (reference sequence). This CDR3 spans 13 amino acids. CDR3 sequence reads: CASRFDRTTPLHF. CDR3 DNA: TGTGCCAGCAGATTCGACAGGACTACACCCCTCCACTTC.

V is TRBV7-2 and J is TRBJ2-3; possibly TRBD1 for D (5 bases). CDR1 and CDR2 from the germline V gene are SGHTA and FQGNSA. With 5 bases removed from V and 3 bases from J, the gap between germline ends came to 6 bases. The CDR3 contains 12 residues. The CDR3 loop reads CASSGATDTQYF. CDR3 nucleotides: TGTGCCAGCAGCGGGGCGACAGATACGCAGTATTTT.

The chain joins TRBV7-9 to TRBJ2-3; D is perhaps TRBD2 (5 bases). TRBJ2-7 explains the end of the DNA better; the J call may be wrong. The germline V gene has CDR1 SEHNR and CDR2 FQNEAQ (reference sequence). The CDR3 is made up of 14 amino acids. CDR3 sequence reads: CASSLAVSRGEQYF. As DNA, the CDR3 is TGTGCCAGCAGCTTAGCGGTATCCCGAGGGGAGCAGTACTTC.

CDR3 loop: CASSLESEQYF. The CDR3, as DNA: TGTGCCAGCAGTTTAGAATCCGAGCAGTACTTC. This sequence joins TRBV12-3 or TRBV12-4 and TRBJ2-1; no reliable D call. The J call may be mistaken, given a closer DNA end match to TRBJ2-7. The CDR3 is 11 amino acids.

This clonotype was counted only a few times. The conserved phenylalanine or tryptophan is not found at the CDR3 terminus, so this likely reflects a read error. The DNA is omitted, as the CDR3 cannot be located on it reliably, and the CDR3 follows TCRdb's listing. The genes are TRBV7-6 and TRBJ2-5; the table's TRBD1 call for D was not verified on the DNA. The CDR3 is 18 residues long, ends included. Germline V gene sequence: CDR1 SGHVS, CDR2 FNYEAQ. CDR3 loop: CASSRTGGADNSPLHFGN.

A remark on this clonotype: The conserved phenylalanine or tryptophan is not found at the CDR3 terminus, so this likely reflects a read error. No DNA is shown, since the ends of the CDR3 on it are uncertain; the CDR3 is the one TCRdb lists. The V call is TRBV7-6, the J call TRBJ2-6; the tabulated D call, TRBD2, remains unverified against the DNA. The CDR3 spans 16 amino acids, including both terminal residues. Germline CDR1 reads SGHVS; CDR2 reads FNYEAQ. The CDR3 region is CASLKVAENNEQFFGP.

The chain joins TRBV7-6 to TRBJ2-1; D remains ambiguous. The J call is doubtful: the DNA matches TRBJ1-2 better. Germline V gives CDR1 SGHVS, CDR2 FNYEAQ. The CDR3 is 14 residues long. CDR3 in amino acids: CASSLLGTNYGYTF. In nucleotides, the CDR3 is TGTGCCAGCAGCTTACTAGGGACTAACTATGGCTACACCTTC.

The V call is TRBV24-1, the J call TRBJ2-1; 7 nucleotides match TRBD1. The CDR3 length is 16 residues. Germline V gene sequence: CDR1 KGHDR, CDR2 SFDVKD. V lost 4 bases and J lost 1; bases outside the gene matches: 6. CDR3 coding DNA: TGTGCCACCAGTGACCAGACGACAGGGTCCTACAATGAGCAGTTCTTC. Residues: CATSDQTTGSYNEQFF.

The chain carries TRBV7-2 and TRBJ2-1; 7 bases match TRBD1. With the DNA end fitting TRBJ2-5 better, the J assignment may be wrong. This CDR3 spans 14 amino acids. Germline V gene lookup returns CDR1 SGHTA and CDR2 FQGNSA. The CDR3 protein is CASSSLQGLETQYF. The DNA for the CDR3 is TGTGCCAGCAGCTCATTACAGGGGCTAGAGACCCAGTACTTC.

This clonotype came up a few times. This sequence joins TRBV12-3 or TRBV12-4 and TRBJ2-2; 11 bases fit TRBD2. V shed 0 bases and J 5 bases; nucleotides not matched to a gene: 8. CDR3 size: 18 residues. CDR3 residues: CASSLALVAGGITGELFF. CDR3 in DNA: TGTGCCAGCAGTTTAGCGCTAGTAGCGGGAGGGATAACCGGGGAGCTGTTTTTT.

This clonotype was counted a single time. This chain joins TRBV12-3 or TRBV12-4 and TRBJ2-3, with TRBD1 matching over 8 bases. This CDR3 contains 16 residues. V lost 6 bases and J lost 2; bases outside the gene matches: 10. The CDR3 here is CASSNPDRAFTDTQYF. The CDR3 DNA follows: TGTGCCAGCAGCAACCCGGACAGGGCGTTCACAGATACGCAGTATTTT.

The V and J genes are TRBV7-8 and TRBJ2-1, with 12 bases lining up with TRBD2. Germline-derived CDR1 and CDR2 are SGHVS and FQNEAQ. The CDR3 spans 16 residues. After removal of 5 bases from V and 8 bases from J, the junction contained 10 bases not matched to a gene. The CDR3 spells CASSPKTSGSFHEQFF. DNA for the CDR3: TGTGCCAGCAGCCCCAAGACTAGCGGGAGCTTCCATGAGCAGTTCTTC. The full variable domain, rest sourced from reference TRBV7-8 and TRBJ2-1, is GAGVSQSPRYKVAKRGQDVALRCDPISGHVSLFWYQQALGQGPEFLTYFQNEAQLDKSGLPSDRFFAERPEGSVSTLKIQRTQQEDSAVYLCASSPKTSGSFHEQFFGPGTRLTVL.

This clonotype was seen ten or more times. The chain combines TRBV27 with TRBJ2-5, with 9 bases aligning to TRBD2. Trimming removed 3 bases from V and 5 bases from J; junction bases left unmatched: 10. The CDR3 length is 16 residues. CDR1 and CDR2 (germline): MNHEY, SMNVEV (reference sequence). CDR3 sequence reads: CASSFTTSGGRETQYF. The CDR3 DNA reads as TGTGCCAGCAGTTTCACGACTAGCGGAGGGAGGGAGACCCAGTACTTC.

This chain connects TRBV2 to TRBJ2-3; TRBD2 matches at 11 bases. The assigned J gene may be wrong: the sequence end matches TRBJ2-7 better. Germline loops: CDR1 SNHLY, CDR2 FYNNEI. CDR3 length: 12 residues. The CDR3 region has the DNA TGTGCCAGCAGGCTAGCGGGAGGTGAGCAGTACTTC. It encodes CASRLAGGEQYF.

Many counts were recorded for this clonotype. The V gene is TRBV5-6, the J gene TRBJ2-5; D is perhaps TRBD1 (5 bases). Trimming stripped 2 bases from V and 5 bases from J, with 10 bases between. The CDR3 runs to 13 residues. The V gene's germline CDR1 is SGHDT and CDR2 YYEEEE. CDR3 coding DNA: TGTGCCAGCAGCTTACGAGCAGGGGAGACCCAGTACTTC. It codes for CASSLRAGETQYF.

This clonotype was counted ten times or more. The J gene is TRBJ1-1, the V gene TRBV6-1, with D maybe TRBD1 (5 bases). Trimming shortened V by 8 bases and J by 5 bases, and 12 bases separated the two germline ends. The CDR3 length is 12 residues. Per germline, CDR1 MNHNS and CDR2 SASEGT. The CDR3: CASRDSRTEAFF. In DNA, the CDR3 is TGTGCCAGCCGGGACTCCCGGACTGAAGCTTTCTTT.

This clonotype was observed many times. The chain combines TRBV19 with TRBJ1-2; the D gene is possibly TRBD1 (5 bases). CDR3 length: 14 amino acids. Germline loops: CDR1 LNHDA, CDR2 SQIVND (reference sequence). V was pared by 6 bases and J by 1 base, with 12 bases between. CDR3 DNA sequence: TGTGCCAGTAGCCCCTCGGGGGTTAACTATGGCTACACCTTC. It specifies CASSPSGVNYGYTF.

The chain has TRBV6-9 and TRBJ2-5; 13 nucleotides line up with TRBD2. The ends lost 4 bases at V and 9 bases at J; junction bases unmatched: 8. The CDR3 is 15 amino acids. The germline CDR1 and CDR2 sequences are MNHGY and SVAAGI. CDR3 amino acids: CASSSQRGLAGPQYF. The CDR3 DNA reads TGTGCCAGCAGTTCCCAACGGGGACTAGCGGGGCCCCAGTACTTC.

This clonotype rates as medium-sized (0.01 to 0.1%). The CDR3 protein is CASSKIAQTSGAYNEQFF. Written as DNA, the CDR3 is TGTGCCAGCAGTAAAATCGCCCAGACTAGCGGAGCCTACAATGAGCAGTTCTTC. The V call is TRBV6-1, the J call TRBJ2-1; TRBD2 matches at 9 bases. Germline trimming cut 5 bases from V and 2 bases from J; bases unmatched to any gene: 13. Germline V gene data show CDR1 as MNHNS and CDR2 as SASEGT. This CDR3 contains 18 residues.

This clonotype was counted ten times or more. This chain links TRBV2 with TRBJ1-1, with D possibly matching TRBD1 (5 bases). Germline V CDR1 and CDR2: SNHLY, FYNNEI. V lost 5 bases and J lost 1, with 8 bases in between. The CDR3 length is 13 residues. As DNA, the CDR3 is TGTGCCAGCAGTATCACAGGGAACACTGAAGCTTTCTTT. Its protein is CASSITGNTEAFF.

CDR3 nucleotide sequence: TGCGCCAGCAGTCGTCAGGGAGACTACGAGCAGTACTTC. This translates into CASSRQGDYEQYF. V and J are TRBV10-2 and TRBJ2-1, with D perhaps assigned TRBD1 or TRBD2 (5 bases each). The DNA end is a closer match to TRBJ2-7, so the J assignment may be wrong. This CDR3 contains 13 residues. The germline V gene encodes CDR1 WSHSY and CDR2 SAAADI.

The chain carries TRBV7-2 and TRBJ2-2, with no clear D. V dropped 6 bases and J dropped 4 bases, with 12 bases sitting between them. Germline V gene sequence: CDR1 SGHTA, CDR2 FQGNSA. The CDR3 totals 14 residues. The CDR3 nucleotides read TGTGCCAGCAGTCTCGCGACTGCCACCGGGGAGCTGTTTTTT. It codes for CASSLATATGELFF.

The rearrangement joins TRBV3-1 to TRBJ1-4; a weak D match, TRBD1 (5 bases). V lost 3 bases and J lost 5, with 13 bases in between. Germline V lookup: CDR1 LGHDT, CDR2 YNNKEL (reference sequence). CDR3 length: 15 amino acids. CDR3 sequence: CASSHLPGRNEKLFF. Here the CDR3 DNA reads TGTGCCAGCAGCCACCTCCCGGGGCGGAATGAAAAACTGTTTTTT. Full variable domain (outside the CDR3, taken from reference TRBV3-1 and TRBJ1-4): DTAVSQTPKYLVTQMGNDKSIKCEQNLGHDTMYWYKQDSKKFLKIMFSYNNKELIINETVPNRFSPKSPDKAHLNLHINSLELGDSAVYFCASSHLPGRNEKLFFGSGTQLSVL.

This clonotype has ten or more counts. CDR3 loop: CASSRIGLQETQYF. For the CDR3, the DNA is TGTGCCAGTAGCCGAATAGGACTACAAGAGACCCAGTACTTC. The gene calls are TRBV19 and TRBJ2-5; maybe TRBD2 (6 bases). This CDR3 has 14 amino acids. Trimming left V 6 bases short and J 2 bases short, with 13 bases between. Germline lookup yields CDR1 LNHDA and CDR2 SQIVND (reference sequence).

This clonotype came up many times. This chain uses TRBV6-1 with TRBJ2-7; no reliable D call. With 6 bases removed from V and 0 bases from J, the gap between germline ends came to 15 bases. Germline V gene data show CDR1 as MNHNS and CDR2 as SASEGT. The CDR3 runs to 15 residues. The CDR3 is CASSFSDHSSYEQYF. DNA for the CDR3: TGTGCCAGCAGCTTCTCGGATCATAGCTCCTACGAGCAGTACTTC.